Sequencing of this TCR beta chain was carried out in a study of cytomegalovirus exposure and HLA in healthy donors (dated by TCRdb to between 2016 and 2019). Regarding the complete study: A later analysis indicated that the 100 to 150 validation repertoires were generated on the platform also employed for the approximately 700 repertoires of the first cohort. The study was designed to test whether signatures of past pathogen exposure could be identified by cataloging public T cell receptors. High-throughput TCR immunosequencing, statistical association of individual TCRs with disease status, and machine learning were combined to predict cytomegalovirus infection status. Besides the first cohort of 666 subjects, a separate validation cohort made up of over 100 different subjects was used.

In the case of this clone: The target of this receptor is not known. Base quality data are lacking; no much larger clone is found one base away.

Donors formed part of the validation cohort, which comprised 120 subjects and was distinct from the first cohort of some 700 subjects. As encoded in the germline V gene (reference sequence), CDR1 is SEHNR while CDR2 is FQNEAQ. The junction shows trimming of 3 bases on V and 2 bases on J, plus 17 bases between the germline ends. CDR3 length: 17 amino acids, cysteine to phenylalanine. Just CDR3 DNA is preserved here, 51 bases in frame from base 1. The investigation overall reported the following: A later analysis lacked HLA typing for the validation cohort, so it scored co-occurrence in that cohort across all 120 repertoires. A total of 150 or so TCR beta chains were listed by the study as associated with cytomegalovirus. Cytomegalovirus status was reported to be diagnosed by the classifier with high specificity and sensitivity in both the original and validation cohorts. A later analysis found that TCRs clustered in the first cohort also tended to co-occur in the approximately 120 validation repertoires, with approximately 95% of cluster scores above 0. According to the authors, the approach could potentially be generalized to other disease states and immunological phenotypes. A few of the identified cytomegalovirus-associated TCR beta chains were confirmed in vitro to be specific for cytomegalovirus antigens. Most TCR sequences were seen in very few donors, while some public TCRs were found in many individuals.

Library creation used the immunoSEQ multiplex PCR assay. The authors' analysis ran thus. A statistical classification framework was built for diagnosing cytomegalovirus status from the catalog of TCR beta chain sequences. TCRdb limited this immuneACCESS table to in-frame rearrangements with V and J called. A share of clones is missing; checked studies link under half to unresolved V genes, and the rest is unexplained. Clone size and the V and J calls come from that table; the DNA yielded D and trimming. The sample yields some 80,000 clones; approximately 96% were counted once. The ten most abundant clones make up 1.3% of the sample.

Sequences were obtained from PBMCs. In this chain, TRBV7-9 is recombined with TRBJ1-3; TRBD1 could be the D gene, as 5 bases match. The sequence was collected from a woman between 18 and 29 years old in good health and CMV-seronegative. The DNA sequence is TGTGCCAGCAGCTTTCAGTCCGAAGGGGTTCCTGGAAACACCATATATTTT. This codes for CASSFQSEGVPGNTIYF.